This T cell receptor (beta chain) was observed in a study of T cells in localized non-small cell lung cancer. Germline loops: CDR1 LNHDA, CDR2 SQIVND (reference sequence). The V gene lost 7 bases and the J gene lost 4 bases, with 11 bases spanning the gap. The CDR3 is 13 residues long. This clone has just one count. The antigen is unknown. Study findings and constraints: Uninvolved adjacent lung showed higher T cell clonality than tumor. Since sequencing was restricted to only one region of the tumor, intratumor heterogeneity remains a possibility. Elevated circulating T cell density in blood was associated with longer overall survival. The appearance of a median about 60 of the top 100 tumor clones was seen in adjacent lung.

The assay was immunoSEQ multiplex PCR, and TCRdb's table has in-frame clones only and misses some. The profile shows about 53,000 clones, around four fifths of them singletons. The rearrangement joins TRBV19 to TRBJ1-5; D is unclear. The clonotype comes from a man aged 35 to 69 with stage III lung adenocarcinoma. The source material was peripheral blood mononuclear cells, sampled before any cancer treatment. This chain's CDR3 is CASTKEENQPQHF. For the CDR3, the DNA is TGTGCCAGTACAAAGGAGGAGAATCAGCCCCAGCATTTT.